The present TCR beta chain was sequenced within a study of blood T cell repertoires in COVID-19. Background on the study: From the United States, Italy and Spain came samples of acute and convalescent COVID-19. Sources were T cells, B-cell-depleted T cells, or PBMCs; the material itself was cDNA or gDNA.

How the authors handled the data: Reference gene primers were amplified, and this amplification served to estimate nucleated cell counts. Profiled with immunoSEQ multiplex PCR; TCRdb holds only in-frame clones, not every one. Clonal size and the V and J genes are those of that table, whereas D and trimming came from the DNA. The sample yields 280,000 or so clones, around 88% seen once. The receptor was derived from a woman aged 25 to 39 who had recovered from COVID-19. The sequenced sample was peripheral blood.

The CDR3: CASMRSYNEQFF. The CDR3 DNA sequence: TGTGCCAGCATGAGGTCCTACAATGAGCAGTTCTTC. The V and J genes are TRBV6-1 and TRBJ2-1; D gene ambiguous. Trimming cost V 7 bases and J 1 base, with 5 bases left between them. Germline CDR1 reads MNHNS; CDR2 reads SASEGT. The length of the CDR3 is 12 residues.